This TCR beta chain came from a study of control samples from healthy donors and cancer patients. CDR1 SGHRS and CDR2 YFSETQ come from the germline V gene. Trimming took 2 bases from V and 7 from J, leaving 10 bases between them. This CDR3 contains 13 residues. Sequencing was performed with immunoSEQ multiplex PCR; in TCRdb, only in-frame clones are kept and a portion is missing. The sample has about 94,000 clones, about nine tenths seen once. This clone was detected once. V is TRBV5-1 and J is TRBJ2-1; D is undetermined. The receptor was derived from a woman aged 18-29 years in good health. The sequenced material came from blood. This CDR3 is CASSLGVSNEQFF. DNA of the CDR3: TGCGCCAGCAGCTTAGGAGTAAGTAATGAGCAGTTCTTC. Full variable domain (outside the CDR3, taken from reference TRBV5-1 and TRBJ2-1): KAGVTQTPRYLIKTRGQQVTLSCSPISGHRSVSWYQQTPGQGLQFLFEYFSETQRNKGNFPGRFSGRQFSNSRSEMNVSTLELGDSALYLCASSLGVSNEQFFGPGTRLTVL.